The clone carrying this T cell receptor beta chain was counted a single time. This sample is drawn from a study of blood T cell repertoires in COVID-19. Germline V gene data show CDR1 as LNHDA and CDR2 as SQIVND (reference sequence). V was clipped by 6 bases and J by 3 bases; unmatched bases: 12. The CDR3 extends over 17 amino acids. Data came from immunoSEQ multiplex PCR; TCRdb stores just in-frame clones and leaves some out. The data contain 190,000 or so clones, approximately 90% of them singletons. V and J are TRBV19 and TRBJ2-2; 8 nucleotides agree with TRBD2. The sequence was obtained from a man aged 25 to 40 who had recovered from COVID-19. Input material: PBMCs or T cells enriched from blood (not recorded which). The CDR3 DNA follows: TGTGCCAGTAGCATCCGCCGGGGGGGGCAACACACCGGGGAGCTGTTTTTT. Encoded protein: CASSIRRGGQHTGELFF.